The rows below give T cell receptor beta chains drawn from one sample of a study of cytomegalovirus exposure and HLA in healthy donors. Repertoires were generated with immunoSEQ multiplex PCR, while TCRdb's copy carries only in-frame clones and drops some. The sample holds around 190,000 clones, roughly 80% seen once. Sequenced material: PBMCs. The source of these receptors is a woman aged 30 to 39 in good health and CMV-seronegative. The CDR3 runs from the conserved cysteine through the conserved F or W. A D gene is named only where the DNA matches it firmly. Clone sizes are given selectively: once, few, many, or a class where the clone is expanded.

V gene	J gene	D gene	clone size	CDR3 protein	CDR3 DNA
TRBV6-5	TRBJ1-2	.	.	CASSYSWGGNYGYPF	TGTGCCAGCAGTTACTCGTGGGGGGGTAACTATGGCTACCCCTTC
TRBV4-2	TRBJ2-3	.	.	CASSQVRGGSTDTQYF	TGTGCCAGCAGCCAAGTGAGGGGGGGTAGCACAGATACGCAGTATTTT
TRBV19	TRBJ1-2	.	.	CASSRGTTNYGYTF	TGTGCCAGTAGTAGGGGGACAACTAACTATGGCTACACCTTC
TRBV27	TRBJ2-3	TRBD1	few	CASGTGPGRTQYF	TGTGCCAGTGGGACAGGGCCAGGGAGAACGCAGTATTTT
TRBV5-6	TRBJ1-5	.	.	CASSLVQDGNQPQHF	TGTGCCAGCAGCTTGGTACAGGACGGGAATCAGCCCCAGCATTTT
TRBV28	TRBJ1-4	TRBD1	.	CASSLTGTNEKLFF	TGTGCCAGCAGCCTGACAGGGACAAATGAAAAACTGTTTTTT
TRBV5-1	TRBJ1-1	TRBD1	once	CASSTGQLMNTEAFF	TGCGCCAGCAGCACGGGACAGCTCATGAACACTGAAGCTTTCTTT
TRBV19	TRBJ1-6	TRBD1	.	CASSRDRAGNSPLHF	TGTGCCAGTAGCAGGGACAGGGCAGGAAATTCACCCCTCCACTTT
TRBV15	TRBJ2-4	.	.	CATSRRRGQLNIQYF	TGTGCCACCAGCAGGAGACGCGGACAGTTGAACATTCAGTACTTC
TRBV2	TRBJ2-1	TRBD1	.	CASSDLPGQGGNEQFF	TGTGCCAGCAGTGATCTTCCGGGACAGGGAGGCAATGAGCAGTTCTTC
TRBV30	TRBJ2-7	TRBD2	once	CAWSVGDHLAGGPDEQYF	TGTGCCTGGAGTGTAGGGGACCATCTAGCGGGAGGGCCTGACGAGCAGTACTTC
TRBV5-1	TRBJ2-1	TRBD2	once	CASSLAGGLIFNEQFF	TGCGCCAGCAGCTTGGCCGGGGGACTAATATTCAATGAGCAGTTCTTC
TRBV14	TRBJ2-1	TRBD2	.	CASSQYGLAGREQFF	TGTGCCAGCAGCCAATATGGACTAGCGGGGCGAGAGCAGTTCTTC
TRBV13	TRBJ1-1	.	.	CASSPSGSSEAFF	TGTGCCAGCAGTCCGTCAGGGTCGTCTGAAGCTTTCTTT
TRBV27	TRBJ2-7	.	.	CASSLSGRSYEQYF	TGTGCCAGCAGTTTAAGCGGGCGGTCCTACGAGCAGTACTTC
TRBV5-1	TRBJ2-7	TRBD1	.	CASSPMDRVGGQYF	TGCGCCAGCAGCCCAATGGACAGGGTCGGAGGGCAGTACTTC
TRBV6-1	TRBJ1-2	.	.	CASSEAPVTNYGYPF	TGTGCCAGCAGTGAAGCGCCGGTAACTAACTATGGCTACCCCTTC
TRBV6-5	TRBJ1-2	.	.	CASSYRQIEGYTF	TGTGCCAGCAGTTACCGTCAGATTGAAGGCTACACCTTC
TRBV5-1	TRBJ2-5	.	once	CASSLGLAHQETQYF	TGCGCCAGCAGCTTGGGGCTAGCGCACCAAGAGACCCAGTACTTC
TRBV5-1	TRBJ1-1	TRBD1	.	CASSGRDRGRKSEAFF	TGCGCCAGCAGCGGCCGAGACAGGGGAAGGAAGTCTGAAGCTTTCTTT
TRBV7-6	TRBJ1-2	.	.	CASSPFSRGADGYTF	TGTGCCAGCAGTCCTTTCTCACGGGGGGCGGATGGCTACACCTTC
TRBV6-6	TRBJ2-1	.	.	CASSYSISLGYEQFF	TGTGCCAGCAGTTACTCGATAAGTCTGGGCTATGAGCAGTTCTTC
TRBV27	TRBJ2-3	.	once	CASSPTWVHTDTQYF	TGTGCCAGCAGCCCGACTTGGGTCCACACAGATACGCAGTATTTT
TRBV6-5	TRBJ2-1	TRBD2	.	CASSELASNEQFF	TGTGCCAGCAGCGAACTAGCGTCCAATGAGCAGTTCTTC
TRBV27	TRBJ2-7	TRBD1	.	CASRGTGDEQYF	TGTGCCAGCCGGGGGACAGGGGACGAGCAGTACTTC
TRBV5-1	TRBJ2-7	.	.	CASSFPGAYEQYF	TGCGCCAGCAGCTTTCCGGGGGCCTACGAGCAGTACTTC
TRBV10-2	TRBJ2-7	TRBD1	.	CASRGTGWVGYEQYF	TGCGCCAGCAGGGGGACAGGGTGGGTTGGCTACGAGCAGTACTTC
TRBV6-5	TRBJ1-6	TRBD1	.	CASSPDRANSPLHF	TGTGCCAGCAGTCCTGACAGGGCCAATTCACCCCTCCACTTT
TRBV5-1	TRBJ2-3	TRBD1	.	CASSRDRGGLPSHTDTQYF	TGCGCCAGCAGCCGGGACAGGGGGGGCCTTCCTTCACACACAGATACGCAGTATTTT
TRBV7-9	TRBJ2-3	TRBD1	.	CASSPGTGVTDTQYF	TGTGCCAGCAGCCCCGGGACAGGGGTTACAGATACGCAGTATTTT
TRBV10-1	TRBJ1-1	TRBD1	.	CASSRDRGLEAFF	TGCGCCAGCAGTCGAGACAGGGGACTTGAAGCTTTCTTT
TRBV7-7	TRBJ1-4	.	once	CASRPGVREGEKLFF	TGTGCCAGCAGACCGGGGGTCAGGGAGGGGGAAAAACTGTTTTTT
TRBV5-1	TRBJ1-2	TRBD1	once	CASRDPGGYGYTF	TGCGCCAGCAGAGACCCAGGGGGCTATGGCTACACCTTC
TRBV6-5	TRBJ1-5	.	once	CASSRRVNQPQHF	TGTGCCAGCAGCCGCAGGGTGAATCAGCCCCAGCATTTT
TRBV27	TRBJ1-2	.	.	CASSLREDYGYTF	TGTGCCAGCAGCCTCAGGGAGGACTATGGCTACACCTTC
TRBV4-1	TRBJ2-5	TRBD2	once	CASSLLTSGGAETQYF	TGCGCCAGCAGCCTCCTGACTAGCGGGGGGGCGGAGACCCAGTACTTC
TRBV5-6	TRBJ2-5	.	.	CASSLGAASNKETQYF	TGTGCCAGCAGCTTAGGGGCAGCTTCAAACAAAGAGACCCAGTACTTC
TRBV9	TRBJ2-1	TRBD1	.	CASSVTGDGYNEQFF	TGTGCCAGCAGCGTCACAGGGGACGGCTACAATGAGCAGTTCTTC
TRBV11-3	TRBJ2-1	TRBD2	.	CASSLSWGSAGEAVYNEQFF	TGTGCCAGCAGCTTATCGTGGGGGTCAGCGGGGGAGGCAGTCTACAATGAGCAGTTCTTC
TRBV6-6	TRBJ2-7	.	.	CASRRQVPYEQYF	TGTGCCAGCAGGAGACAGGTTCCCTACGAGCAGTACTTC
TRBV11-3	TRBJ2-1	TRBD2	.	CASSESRLAANNEQFF	TGTGCCAGCAGCGAAAGCCGACTAGCGGCGAACAATGAGCAGTTCTTC
TRBV5-1	TRBJ2-7	.	.	CASSPGVAETYEQYF	TGCGCCAGCAGCCCTGGGGTAGCGGAAACCTACGAGCAGTACTTC
TRBV7-8	TRBJ1-2	.	.	CASSLRGLRDGYTF	TGTGCCAGCAGCTTAAGAGGGTTAAGAGATGGCTACACCTTC
TRBV29-1	TRBJ1-3	TRBD1	.	CSVEGVRGHGNTIYF	TGCAGCGTTGAAGGTGTCAGGGGGCATGGAAACACCATATATTTT
TRBV7-6	TRBJ1-1	TRBD1	.	CASSSEQGARNTEAFF	TGTGCCAGCAGCTCTGAACAGGGGGCGCGCAACACTGAAGCTTTCTTT
TRBV11-2	TRBJ2-7	TRBD1	.	CASSLVFGQGRNEQYF	TGTGCCAGCAGCTTAGTATTTGGACAGGGTAGAAACGAGCAGTACTTC
TRBV7-8	TRBJ1-3	.	.	CASKTSSGNTIYF	TGTGCCAGCAAAACATCCTCTGGAAACACCATATATTTT
TRBV30	TRBJ2-3	TRBD2	few	CAWSVLAGGTDTQYF	TGTGCCTGGAGTGTCTTAGCGGGGGGCACAGATACGCAGTATTTT
TRBV30	TRBJ1-2	TRBD1	.	CAWNRQGDNGYTF	TGTGCCTGGAACCGACAGGGGGACAATGGCTACACCTTC
TRBV6-5	TRBJ2-3	.	few	CASRGRRGADTQYF	TGTGCCAGCAGGGGACGCAGGGGGGCAGATACGCAGTATTTT
TRBV5-1	TRBJ2-1	TRBD2	.	CASSLGLAVYNEQFF	TGCGCCAGCAGCTTGGGACTAGCGGTCTACAATGAGCAGTTCTTC
TRBV13	TRBJ2-1	.	.	CASSGTLADTVDEQFF	TGTGCCAGCAGCGGGACTTTAGCGGACACTGTCGATGAGCAGTTCTTC
TRBV4-1	TRBJ1-1	TRBD1	.	CASSQVDRRAEAFF	TGCGCCAGCAGCCAAGTGGACAGGCGGGCTGAAGCTTTCTTT
TRBV9	TRBJ2-7	.	.	CASGPADEQYF	TGTGCCAGCGGCCCCGCGGACGAGCAGTACTTC
TRBV20-1	TRBJ2-5	.	.	CSASRTWPQYF	TGCAGTGCTAGTCGCACGTGGCCCCAGTACTTC
TRBV6-5	TRBJ1-1	.	.	CASSLLARGTEAFF	TGTGCCAGCAGCCTCCTCGCCCGGGGAACTGAAGCTTTCTTT
TRBV2	TRBJ1-5	TRBD1	.	CASSGQGRWKQPQHF	TGTGCCAGCAGTGGACAGGGTCGGTGGAAGCAGCCCCAGCATTTT
TRBV5-1	TRBJ2-2	TRBD1	.	CASSSGTAGTGELFF	TGCGCCAGCAGCTCAGGGACAGCCGGGACCGGGGAGCTGTTTTTT
TRBV2	TRBJ1-5	TRBD1	.	CASRPTGTGRNQPQHF	TGTGCCAGCAGGCCGACCGGGACAGGGCGCAATCAGCCCCAGCATTTT